A single sample gave rise to the 18 T cell receptor beta chains below, sequenced in a study of blood T cells in healthy people across ages. A second 7 to 11 cycle PCR used barcoded and J-beta primers. One entry per CDR3 protein results from TCRdb running MiXCR on the 5' RACE reads. The sample contains some 640,000 distinct CDR3 sequences, about half of which appear only once. The sequenced material came from blood. These receptors were collected from a woman aged 60-75 years in good health.

V gene TRBV19 combines with J gene TRBJ2-3; a weak D match, TRBD1 (6 bases). This CDR3 has 12 amino acids. The V end lost 5 bases, the J end lost 9 bases, and 12 bases lay between the germline ends. The germline CDR1 and CDR2 sequences are LNHDA and SQIVND (reference sequence). The CDR3, as DNA: TGTGCCAGTAGTCGACAGGACCACACGCAGTATTTT. Translating it yields CASSRQDHTQYF.

The chain links TRBV7-2 to TRBJ2-7; D possibly corresponds to TRBD1 (5 bases). The germline gives CDR1 SGHTA, CDR2 FQGNSA. CDR3 length: 12 amino acids. V gave up 1 base and J gave up 12 bases, with 13 bases separating them. CDR3 residues: CASSLGGGPTYF. In DNA, the CDR3 is TGTGCCAGCAGCTTAGGGGGCGGTCCGACGTACTTC. The full variable domain, completed using reference TRBV7-2 and TRBJ2-7, is GAGVSQSPSNKVTEKGKDVELRCDPISGHTALYWYRQSLGQGLEFLIYFQGNSAPDKSGLPSDRFSAERTGGSVSTLTIQRTQQEDSAVYLCASSLGGGPTYFGPGTRLTVT.

This rearrangement joins TRBV4-3 to TRBJ2-5; weak D call: TRBD2 (6 bases). V lost 4 bases to trimming and J lost 5 bases, with 17 bases between them. This CDR3 is built from 15 residues. Germline CDR1 is LGHNA and CDR2 is YSLEER. The CDR3 nucleotides read TGCGCCAGCAGCCCGCGGGTAGGCGGGATCGAGACCCAGTACTTC. Amino acid sequence: CASSPRVGGIETQYF.

This clonotype was picked up a small number of times. The V call is TRBV20-1, the J call TRBJ2-7; D unresolved. This CDR3 spans 12 amino acids. The V end lost 3 bases, the J end lost 3 bases, and 9 bases lay between the germline ends. Germline V CDR1 and CDR2: DFQATT, SNEGSKA (reference sequence). DNA for the CDR3: TGCAGTGCTAGTCAGAGAAACTACGAGCAGTACTTC. Encoded protein: CSASQRNYEQYF.

This clonotype was counted a few times. J is TRBJ2-5 and V is TRBV4-3; 7 bases are a match to TRBD2. The closer fit of TRBJ2-7 to the DNA end suggests the J call may be wrong. The CDR3 length is 15 residues. The V gene's germline CDR1 is LGHNA and CDR2 YSLEER. CDR3 protein: CASSQGGGSSDEQYF. CDR3 coding DNA: TGCGCCAGCAGCCAGGGTGGCGGGAGTTCGGACGAGCAGTACTTC.

In its sample, this clonotype was seen many times. The chain couples TRBV7-2 to TRBJ2-1; D is undetermined. There are 15 residues in the CDR3. The V and J ends lost 3 bases and 7 bases respectively, with 16 bases between them. CDR1 SGHTA and CDR2 FQGNSA come from the germline V gene. The CDR3 region is CASSLGQEPLNEQFF. CDR3 nucleotide sequence: TGTGCCAGCAGCTTGGGTCAGGAGCCCTTGAATGAGCAGTTCTTC.

This chain links TRBV29-1 with TRBJ2-1; D gene unclear. The CDR3 runs to 12 residues. CDR1 SQVTM and CDR2 ANQGSEA come from the germline V gene. V dropped 5 bases and J dropped 5 bases, with 10 bases sitting between them. This chain's CDR3 is CSVLWIDNEQFF. The CDR3 DNA reads TGCAGCGTTTTATGGATTGACAATGAGCAGTTCTTC.

This clonotype was picked up a small number of times. The chain employs TRBV7-9 and TRBJ2-7; 7 positions match TRBD2. V trimming: 8 bases; J trimming: 3 bases; junction bases outside the gene matches: 7. The CDR3 totals 13 residues. Germline V gene data show CDR1 as SEHNR and CDR2 as FQNEAQ (reference sequence). The CDR3 loop is CASLGGDFYEQYF. The CDR3, as DNA: TGTGCCAGCCTTGGGGGGGACTTCTACGAGCAGTACTTC.

This clonotype was picked up a small number of times. The rearrangement uses TRBV20-1 and TRBJ2-3; TRBD2 matches 7 bases. Germline CDR1 reads DFQATT; CDR2 reads SNEGSKA (reference sequence). Germline trimming cut 1 base from V and 0 bases from J; bases unmatched to any gene: 7. This CDR3 has 16 amino acids. This CDR3 reads CSARVAASGSTDTQYF. The DNA for the CDR3 is TGCAGTGCTAGAGTTGCCGCTAGCGGTAGCACAGATACGCAGTATTTT.

This chain uses TRBV15 with TRBJ2-5; unclear D gene. CDR3 size: 14 residues. Germline CDR1 reads LNHNV; CDR2 reads YYDKDF (reference sequence). The V end lost 1 base, the J end lost 11 bases, and 17 bases lay between the germline ends. CDR3 in amino acids: CATSRGAVANEQYF. The CDR3, as DNA: TGTGCCACCAGCAGAGGGGCTGTAGCCAATGAGCAGTACTTC.

V gene TRBV6-2 or TRBV6-3 combines with J gene TRBJ2-7; 9 bases line up with TRBD1. With 7 bases clipped from V and 2 bases from J, the junction kept 6 bases outside the gene matches. Per germline, CDR1 MNHEY and CDR2 SVGEGT. This CDR3 has 14 amino acids. The CDR3 spells CASTGTGRTYEQYF. CDR3 coding DNA: TGTGCCAGCACCGGGACAGGGAGGACCTACGAGCAGTACTTC.

A few counts support this clonotype. The chain employs TRBV2 and TRBJ2-7; TRBD1 matches 10 bases. Trimming removed 7 bases from V and 3 bases from J; junction bases left unmatched: 9. The CDR3 has 15 residues. Germline-derived CDR1 and CDR2 are SNHLY and FYNNEI. CDR3 nucleotide sequence: TGTGCCAGCACCATGACAGGGGGCAACCTCTACGAGCAGTACTTC. It encodes CASTMTGGNLYEQYF.

The chain has TRBV20-1 and TRBJ1-6, with D possibly being TRBD1 (6 bases). Germline CDR1 reads DFQATT; CDR2 reads SNEGSKA (reference sequence). V was pared by 1 base and J by 6 bases, with 13 bases between. The CDR3 runs 15 residues. For the CDR3, the DNA is TGCAGTGCTAGAGTATCCGGGGGCGGTAATTCACCCCTCCACTTT. It encodes CSARVSGGGNSPLHF.

This clonotype was recorded a few times. The chain joins TRBV2 to TRBJ1-5; maybe TRBD1 (5 bases). The CDR3 covers 16 residues. The V gene lost 9 bases and the J gene lost 0 bases, with 18 bases spanning the gap. CDR1 and CDR2 (germline): SNHLY, FYNNEI. The CDR3 bases are TGTGCCAGTCGATGGCAGGGCACATATAGCAATCAGCCCCAGCATTTT. The encoded protein is CASRWQGTYSNQPQHF.

The chain employs TRBV30 and TRBJ1-2; D gene ambiguous. V was cut by 4 bases and J by 1 base, with 10 bases left in between. Germline V gene lookup returns CDR1 GTSNPN and CDR2 SVGIG (reference sequence). CDR3 length: 13 residues. In nucleotides, the CDR3 is TGTGCCTGGACTCGCGACATTAACTATGGCTACACCTTC. This encodes CAWTRDINYGYTF.

The chain links TRBV5-5 to TRBJ2-3; D uncertain. This CDR3 region has 15 residues. Between the trimmed V and J ends, which lost 0 bases and 4 bases, there was a span of 12 bases. Germline CDR1 and CDR2: SGHKS and YYEKEE (reference sequence). The CDR3 region has the DNA TGTGCCAGCAGCTTGGCGCCAGCTTTTTCAGATACGCAGTATTTT. Amino acids: CASSLAPAFSDTQYF.

The chain couples TRBV4-3 to TRBJ1-2; tentative D call: TRBD1 (6 bases). The CDR3 is 15 amino acids. CDR1 and CDR2 from the germline V gene are LGHNA and YSLEER. V was shortened by 0 bases and J by 6 bases, with 14 bases between the two germline ends. The CDR3 bases are TGCGCCAGCAGCCAAGATTGGGCAGGGGTGCATGGCTACACCTTC. It codes for CASSQDWAGVHGYTF.

This clonotype was seen more than once but under ten times. The chain couples TRBV6-1 to TRBJ2-3; D not certain. The germline CDR1 and CDR2 sequences are MNHNS and SASEGT. The CDR3 totals 12 residues. Trimming removed 2 bases from V and 7 bases from J, with 7 bases in between. The CDR3 DNA follows: TGTGCCAGCAGTGAATTGTCCTATACGCAGTATTTT. As protein: CASSELSYTQYF.